These T cell receptor beta chains were read from a single sample in a study of T cells expressing NK-cell markers. TCRdb reanalyzed the 5' RACE reads, giving one entry per CDR3 protein sequence and no DNA. The repertoire shows hundreds of thousands of distinct CDR3 sequences; the top ten hold roughly 8%. Sequenced material: blood T cells: a sorted CD56 or NKG2C T cell subset, CD4+ or CD8+ T cells, or bulk PBMC T cells (not recorded which). The receptors were sampled from a woman between 18 and 70 years old in good health. Each CDR3 is given with its conserved first and last residue.

>TRBV7-2|TRBJ1-4
CASSSQGTVFF
>TRBV5-1|TRBJ1-2
CASSLPRGEGYTF
>TRBV5-5|TRBJ2-7
CASRDNTYEQYF
>TRBV6-1|TRBJ2-7
CATGTGIYYEQYF
>TRBV3-1|TRBJ2-5
CASILSGGALPETQYF
>TRBV12-3/TRBV12-4|TRBJ2-3
CASSSRTGGRDTQYF
>TRBV5-1|TRBJ2-1
CASSLGKLNEQFF
>TRBV20-1|TRBJ2-7
CSADAGQYEQYF
>TRBV10-3|TRBJ2-3
CAISDWERERNTQYF
>TRBV7-9|TRBJ2-5
CASSLSAPRQETQYF
>TRBV11-2|TRBJ2-5
CASSLSAGGPGTQYF
>TRBV5-1|TRBJ1-1
CASSYRQGVNTEAFF
>TRBV5-1|TRBJ1-1
CASSRGFGRGNTEAFF
>TRBV28|TRBJ2-6
CASSPRQRKDVWGANVLTF
>TRBV2|TRBJ1-3
CASSEYGANTIYF
>TRBV14|TRBJ2-1
CASSRSGTGWYNEQFF
>TRBV21-1|TRBJ2-1
CASSKGSPYYNEQFF
>TRBV7-8|TRBJ1-2
CASSFGQVNYGYTF
>TRBV7-2|TRBJ2-1
CASSLGPTSGRAGGYEQFF
>TRBV5-1|TRBJ2-2
CASSFVPGELFF
>TRBV24-1|TRBJ1-4
CATRATNEKLFF
>TRBV20-1|TRBJ2-3
CSASPSGGADTQYF
>TRBV7-9|TRBJ2-5
CASSLAGPAVGRTQYF
>TRBV20-1|TRBJ1-5
CSARDLVPNQPQHF
>TRBV29-1|TRBJ2-7
CSVRGTSGFYEQYF
>TRBV5-5|TRBJ1-2
CASSFTGNIYGYTF
>TRBV5-6|TRBJ2-3
CASSKTTDTQYF